Here is one T cell receptor (beta chain) with its context. In the original analysis: Using reference gene primer amplification, nucleated cell counts were estimated. The table came from immunoSEQ multiplex PCR; TCRdb's copy has only in-frame clones and leaves some out. Clonal size and the V and J genes are those of that table, whereas D and trimming came from the DNA. The table records roughly 43,000 clones, 88% of them present only once. This sample stems from a study of blood T cell repertoires in COVID-19. Study overall: Material from acute and convalescent COVID-19 was sourced from the United States, Italy and Spain. PBMCs, B-cell-depleted T cells, or T cells were the source of the cDNA or gDNA that made up the material.

The origin of this receptor is a human donor in a cohort sampled during active COVID-19. The sequenced sample consisted of peripheral blood.

CDR3 protein: CASSYSGRRYEQYF. CDR3 sequence (DNA): TGCGCCAGCAGCTATAGCGGGAGGCGCTACGAGCAGTACTTC. This chain joins TRBV5-1 and TRBJ2-7, with 10 positions matching TRBD2. Looked up from germline, CDR1 is SGHRS and CDR2 is YFSETQ. There are 14 residues in the CDR3. V lost 3 bases and J lost 3; bases outside the gene matches: 3.